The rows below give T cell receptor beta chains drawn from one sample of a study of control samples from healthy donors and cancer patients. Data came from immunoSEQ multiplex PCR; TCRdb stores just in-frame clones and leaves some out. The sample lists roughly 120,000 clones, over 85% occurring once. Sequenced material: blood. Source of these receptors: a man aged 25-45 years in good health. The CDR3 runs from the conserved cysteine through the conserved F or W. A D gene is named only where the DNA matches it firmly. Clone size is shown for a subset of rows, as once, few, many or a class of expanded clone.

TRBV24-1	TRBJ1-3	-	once	CATSDFRGIRGNTIYF	TGTGCCACCAGTGATTTTCGGGGGATTCGTGGAAACACCATATATTTT
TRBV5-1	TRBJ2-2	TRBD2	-	CASSDPSGGGTGELFF	TGCGCCAGCAGCGACCCTAGCGGGGGGGGCACCGGGGAGCTGTTTTTT
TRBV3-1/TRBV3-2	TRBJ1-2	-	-	CASSPMGGGANYGYTF	TGTGCCAGCAGCCCCATGGGGGGAGGAGCTAACTATGGCTACACCTTC
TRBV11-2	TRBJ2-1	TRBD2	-	CASSSTSGVTPWDNEQFF	TGTGCCAGCAGCTCGACTAGCGGGGTCACACCTTGGGACAATGAGCAGTTCTTC
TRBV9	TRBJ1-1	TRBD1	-	CASSVESGGPNTEAFF	TGTGCCAGCAGCGTAGAGTCAGGGGGACCGAACACTGAAGCTTTCTTT
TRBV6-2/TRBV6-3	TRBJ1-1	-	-	CASNPFGQSNTEAFF	TGTGCCAGCAACCCCTTCGGACAGTCGAACACTGAAGCTTTCTTT
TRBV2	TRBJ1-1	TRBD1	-	CASGGDRMNTEAFF	TGTGCCAGCGGGGGGGACAGGATGAACACTGAAGCTTTCTTT
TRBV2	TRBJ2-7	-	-	CAIAGGAPYEQYF	TGTGCCATCGCTGGGGGGGCCCCCTACGAGCAGTACTTC
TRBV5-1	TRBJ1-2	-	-	CASSLTGANYGYTF	TGCGCCAGCAGCTTGACAGGAGCGAACTATGGCTACACCTTC
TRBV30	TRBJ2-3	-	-	CAWSVNPTDTQYF	TGTGCCTGGAGTGTAAACCCTACAGATACGCAGTATTTT
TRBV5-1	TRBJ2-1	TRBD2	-	CASTPGGTRSYNEQFF	TGCGCCAGCACGCCGGGCGGGACTAGATCTTACAATGAGCAGTTCTTC
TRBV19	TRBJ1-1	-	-	CASSWGRDTEAFF	TGTGCCAGTAGTTGGGGGCGGGACACTGAAGCTTTCTTT
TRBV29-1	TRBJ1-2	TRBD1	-	CSVELTGGDYGYTF	TGCAGCGTTGAGTTGACAGGGGGCGACTATGGCTACACCTTC
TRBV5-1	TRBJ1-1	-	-	CASSLDGGTEAFF	TGCGCCAGCAGCCTGGATGGGGGGACTGAAGCTTTCTTT
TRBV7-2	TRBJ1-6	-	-	CASSHGQNSPLHF	TGTGCCAGCAGCCACGGCCAAAATTCACCCCTCCACTTT
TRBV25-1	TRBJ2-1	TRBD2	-	CASSIGTSGGTLYNEQFF	TGTGCCAGCAGCATCGGGACTAGCGGGGGTACTCTCTACAATGAGCAGTTCTTC
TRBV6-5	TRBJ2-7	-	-	CVSQEYEQYF	TGTGTCAGTCAGGAGTACGAGCAGTACTTC
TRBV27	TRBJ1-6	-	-	CASMGMASPLHF	TGTGCCAGCATGGGGATGGCTTCACCCCTCCACTTT
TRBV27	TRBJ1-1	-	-	CASSSPREGGDTEAFF	TGTGCCAGCAGTTCCCCGAGGGAGGGTGGGGACACTGAAGCTTTCTTT
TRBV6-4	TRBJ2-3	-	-	CASSDSGASDTQYF	TGTGCCAGCAGTGACTCGGGTGCCTCGGATACGCAGTATTTT